This T cell receptor beta chain was identified in a study of blood T cell repertoires in COVID-19 (dated by TCRdb to 2018 to 2021). About the study as a whole: The collaborator samples originated in the United States, Italy and Spain and spanned the acute and convalescent phases of COVID-19. The samples were drawn from two sources: the first 160 participants of the ongoing ImmuneRACE study, and 1,254 subjects contributed by 6 global collaborators. Where available, HLA class I and class II types were taken from metadata supplied by the sample provider and were not determined by assay-based typing. A de-identified subject ID, COVID-19 status, age in years and sex were almost always included in the sample metadata. The prospective study material was composed of cDNA or gDNA derived from T cells, B-cell-depleted T cells, or PBMCs. Subjects who had been exposed to COVID-19, were actively infected with it, or had recovered from it provided the deeply sampled blood TCRbeta repertoires that made up the dataset. The repertoires were released in a freely available public database meant as a resource for research on the immune response to SARS-CoV-2.

The germline V gene encodes CDR1 DFQATT and CDR2 SNEGSKA (reference sequence). The CDR3 covers 14 residues, taking in both the cysteine and the phenylalanine. The read is trimmed to its CDR3 DNA, 42 bases read in frame from base 1. Unmatched junction bases come to 7, with V trimmed by 3 bases and J by 3 bases. The collaborating institutions used their own protocols to collect whole blood in K2EDTA tubes. For TCRbeta analysis, collaborators shipped samples in one of three forms: frozen whole blood, isolated PBMCs, or DNA extracted from either of those sample types. Taking its sample share into account, this clone is medium-sized (0.01 to 0.1%). Its recognized antigen is unknown. The input lacks base qualities; no much larger clone sits a single base away. TCRbeta CDR3 regions were amplified from genomic DNA by means of the immunoSEQ Assay, a bias-controlled multiplex PCR. Concerning the study's data processing: The number of nucleated cells in each sample was estimated from the amplification of reference gene primers within the assay. Sequence reads were collapsed and filtered to measure the absolute abundance of every unique TCRbeta CDR3 rearrangement. Productive Simpson clonality was computed per sample as the square root of Simpson's diversity index over productive rearrangements. The clones in this table, taken by TCRdb from immuneACCESS, are in-frame only. Not every clone is retained; where verified, under half of the shortfall comes from an unresolved V gene, and the cause of the rest is unknown. Clone size and the V and J calls come from that table; the DNA yielded D and trimming. This sample has some 45,000 clones in its table, and approximately 92% of those were observed once. The ten largest clones add up to more than 10% of the sample.

Points the paper makes about the study in general: The quantity of clinical and demographic metadata differed by source and by participant and was supplied without curation.

This clonotype was sampled from a human donor in a cohort sampled during active COVID-19. The source material was peripheral blood. The chain links TRBV20-1 with TRBJ2-5; 7 of the junction bases match TRBD2. The CDR3 corresponds to CSASRSGTKETQYF. The DNA is TGCAGTGCTAGTAGATCGGGGACTAAAGAGACCCAGTACTTC.